This entry describes one TCR beta chain. Its specificity is unknown. J was trimmed by 3 bases and V by 6 bases; bases with no gene match: 12. In germline, CDR1 is SGHRS, CDR2 YFSETQ. The CDR3 sequence is 16 residues long. This sample was taken from a study of blood T cells in healthy people across ages. Points from the study as a whole: Unknown CMV status may confound age-related changes in expanded clones. Strong correlation was found linking TCR beta diversity to naive T cell percentage.

Then a second PCR, running roughly 7 to 11 cycles, was carried out with a sample-barcoded 5' primer and a J-beta primer mix. Each sample yielded at least 2.5 million CDR3-containing paired-end reads. Each CDR3 protein gets one entry after TCRdb re-called the 5' RACE reads with MiXCR. The top ten clones hold roughly 20% of a sample with approximately 730,000 distinct CDR3 sequences, 35% to 45% of them seen once. The material sequenced was blood. The TCR was taken from an older woman in good health. This chain joins TRBV5-1 and TRBJ2-7; the match to TRBD1 covers 10 bases. CDR3 protein: CASTQAGTGDIYEQYF. The CDR3 region has the DNA TGCGCCAGCACCCAGGCCGGGACAGGGGATATCTACGAGCAGTACTTC.